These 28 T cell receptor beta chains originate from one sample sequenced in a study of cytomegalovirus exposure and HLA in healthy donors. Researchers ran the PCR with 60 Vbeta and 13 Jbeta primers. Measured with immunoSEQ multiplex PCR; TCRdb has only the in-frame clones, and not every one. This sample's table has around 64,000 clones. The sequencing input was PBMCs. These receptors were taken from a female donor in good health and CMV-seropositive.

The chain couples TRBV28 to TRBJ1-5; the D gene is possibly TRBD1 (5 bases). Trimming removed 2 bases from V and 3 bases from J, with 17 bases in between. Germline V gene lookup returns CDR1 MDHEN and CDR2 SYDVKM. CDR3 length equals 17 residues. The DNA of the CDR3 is TGTGCCAGCAGTTTAGTGGCAGGGTCCGCAGCCAATCAGCCCCAGCATTTT. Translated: CASSLVAGSAANQPQHF.

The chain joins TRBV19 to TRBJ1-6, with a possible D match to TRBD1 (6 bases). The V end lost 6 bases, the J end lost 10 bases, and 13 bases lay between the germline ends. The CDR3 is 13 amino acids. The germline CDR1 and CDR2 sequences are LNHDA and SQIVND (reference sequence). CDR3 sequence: CASRTGNSSPLHF. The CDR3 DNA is TGTGCCAGTAGAACAGGGAATAGCTCACCCCTCCACTTT.

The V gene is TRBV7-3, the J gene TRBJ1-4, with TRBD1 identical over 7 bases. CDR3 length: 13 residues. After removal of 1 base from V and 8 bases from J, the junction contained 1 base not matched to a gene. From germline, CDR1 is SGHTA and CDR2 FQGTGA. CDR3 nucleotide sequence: TGTGCCAGCAGCTTAAACAGGGGAGAAAAACTGTTTTTT. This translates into CASSLNRGEKLFF.

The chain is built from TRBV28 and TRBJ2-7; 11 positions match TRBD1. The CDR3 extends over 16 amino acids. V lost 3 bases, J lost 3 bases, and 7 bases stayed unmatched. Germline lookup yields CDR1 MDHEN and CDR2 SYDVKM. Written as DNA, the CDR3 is TGTGCCAGCAGTTTGGGGTCCGGGACAGGGGGCTACGAGCAGTACTTC. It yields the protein CASSLGSGTGGYEQYF.

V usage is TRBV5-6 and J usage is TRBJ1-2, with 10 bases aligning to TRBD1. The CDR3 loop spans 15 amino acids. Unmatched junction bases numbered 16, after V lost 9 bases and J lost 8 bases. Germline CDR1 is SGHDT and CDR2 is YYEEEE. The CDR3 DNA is TGTGCCACCCATACCCCCCGACAGGGGGCGGGCGGCTACACCTTC. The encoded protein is CATHTPRQGAGGYTF.

As DNA, the CDR3 is TGTGCCAGCAGCTTGGCGGGAGGCACAGATACGCAGTATTTT. Translated: CASSLAGGTDTQYF. The V gene is TRBV7-2, the J gene TRBJ2-3; 7 bases match TRBD2. With 3 bases clipped from V and 1 base from J, the junction kept 1 base outside the gene matches. This CDR3 comprises 14 residues. The germline V gene has CDR1 SGHTA and CDR2 FQGNSA.

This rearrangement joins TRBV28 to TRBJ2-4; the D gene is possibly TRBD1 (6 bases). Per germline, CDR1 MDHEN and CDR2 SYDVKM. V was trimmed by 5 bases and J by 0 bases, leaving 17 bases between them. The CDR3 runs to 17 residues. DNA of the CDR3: TGTGCCAGCAGTCCACAGGGTTTCAGGGTAGCCAAAAACATTCAGTACTTC. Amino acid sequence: CASSPQGFRVAKNIQYF.

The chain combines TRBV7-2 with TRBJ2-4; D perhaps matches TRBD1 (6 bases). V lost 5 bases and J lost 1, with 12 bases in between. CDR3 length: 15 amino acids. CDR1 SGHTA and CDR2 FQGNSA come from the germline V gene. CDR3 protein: CASSENREAKNIQYF. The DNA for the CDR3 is TGTGCCAGCAGCGAGAACAGGGAGGCCAAAAACATTCAGTACTTC.

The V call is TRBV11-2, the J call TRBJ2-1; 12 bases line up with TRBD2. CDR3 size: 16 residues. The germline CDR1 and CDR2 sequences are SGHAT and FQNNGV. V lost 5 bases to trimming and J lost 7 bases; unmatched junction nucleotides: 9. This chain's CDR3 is CASSPWLAGGGNEQFF. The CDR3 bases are TGTGCCAGCAGCCCCTGGCTAGCGGGAGGGGGGAATGAGCAGTTCTTC.

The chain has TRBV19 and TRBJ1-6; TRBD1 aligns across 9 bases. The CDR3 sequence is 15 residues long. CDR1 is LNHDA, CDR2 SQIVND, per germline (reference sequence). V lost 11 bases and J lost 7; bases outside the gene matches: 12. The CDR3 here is CASSAWDRDNSPLHF. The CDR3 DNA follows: TGTGCCTCCTCCGCCTGGGACAGGGACAATTCACCCCTCCACTTT.

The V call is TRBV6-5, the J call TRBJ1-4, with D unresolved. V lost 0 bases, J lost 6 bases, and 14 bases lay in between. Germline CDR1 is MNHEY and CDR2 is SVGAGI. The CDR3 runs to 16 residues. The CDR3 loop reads CASSYSWGVEHEKLFF. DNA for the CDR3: TGTGCCAGCAGTTACTCATGGGGAGTAGAGCATGAAAAACTGTTTTTT.

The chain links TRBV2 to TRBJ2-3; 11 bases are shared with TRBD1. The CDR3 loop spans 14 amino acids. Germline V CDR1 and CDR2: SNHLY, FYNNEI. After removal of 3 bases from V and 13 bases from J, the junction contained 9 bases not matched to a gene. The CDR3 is CASSDRDRGIMEYF. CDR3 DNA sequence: TGTGCCAGCAGTGACCGGGACAGGGGGATTATGGAGTATTTT.

CDR3 sequence (DNA): TGTGCCAGCTCACCAAAATTTAGCGGGAGGGATTACAATGAGCAGTTCTTC. Translation: CASSPKFSGRDYNEQFF. The gene calls are TRBV18 and TRBJ2-1; 11 bases line up with TRBD2. CDR3 size: 17 residues. V lost 2 bases to trimming and J lost 4 bases; unmatched junction nucleotides: 7. CDR1 is KGHSH and CDR2 is LQKENI in the germline V gene.

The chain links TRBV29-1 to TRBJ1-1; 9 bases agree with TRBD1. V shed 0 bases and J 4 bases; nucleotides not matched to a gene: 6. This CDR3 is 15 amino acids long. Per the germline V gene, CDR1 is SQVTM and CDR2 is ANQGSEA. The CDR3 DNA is TGCAGCGTTGAAGACTGGGACAGGGCGGGCACTGAAGCTTTCTTT. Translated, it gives CSVEDWDRAGTEAFF.

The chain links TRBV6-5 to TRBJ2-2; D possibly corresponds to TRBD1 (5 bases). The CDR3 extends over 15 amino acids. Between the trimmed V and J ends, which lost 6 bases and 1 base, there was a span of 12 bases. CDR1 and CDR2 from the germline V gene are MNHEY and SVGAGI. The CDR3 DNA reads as TGTGCCAGCAGAGACAGTAGTCTGAACACCGGGGAGCTGTTTTTT. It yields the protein CASRDSSLNTGELFF.

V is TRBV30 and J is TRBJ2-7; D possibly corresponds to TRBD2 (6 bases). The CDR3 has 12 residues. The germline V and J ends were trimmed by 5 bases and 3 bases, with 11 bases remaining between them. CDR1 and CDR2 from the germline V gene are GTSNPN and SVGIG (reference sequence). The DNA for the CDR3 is TGTGCCTGGGGGGGGAATGGCTACGAGCAGTACTTC. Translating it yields CAWGGNGYEQYF.

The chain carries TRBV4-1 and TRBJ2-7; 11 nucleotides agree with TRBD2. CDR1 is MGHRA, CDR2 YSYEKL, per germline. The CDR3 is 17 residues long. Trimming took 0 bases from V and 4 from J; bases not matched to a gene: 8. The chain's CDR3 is CASSQDRLAGGKYEQYF. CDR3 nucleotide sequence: TGCGCCAGCAGCCAAGATCGGCTAGCGGGGGGAAAGTACGAGCAGTACTTC.

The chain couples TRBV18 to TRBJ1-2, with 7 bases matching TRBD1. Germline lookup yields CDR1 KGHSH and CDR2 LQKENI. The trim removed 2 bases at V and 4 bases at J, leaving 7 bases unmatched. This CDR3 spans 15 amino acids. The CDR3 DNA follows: TGTGCCAGCTCACCAGACGACAGGGCCCTCTATGGCTACACCTTC. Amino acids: CASSPDDRALYGYTF.

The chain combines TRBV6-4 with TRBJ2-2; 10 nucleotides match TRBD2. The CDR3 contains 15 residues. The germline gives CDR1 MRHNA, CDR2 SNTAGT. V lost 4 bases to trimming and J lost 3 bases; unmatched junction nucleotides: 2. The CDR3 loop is CASSAGTSDTGELFF. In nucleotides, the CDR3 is TGTGCCAGCAGTGCCGGGACTAGCGACACCGGGGAGCTGTTTTTT.

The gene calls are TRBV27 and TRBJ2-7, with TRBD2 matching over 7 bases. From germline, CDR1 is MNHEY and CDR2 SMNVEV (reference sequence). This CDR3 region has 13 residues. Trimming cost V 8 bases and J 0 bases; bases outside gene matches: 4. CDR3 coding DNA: TGTGCCAGCGCTGCGGGAGCCTCCTACGAGCAGTACTTC. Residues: CASAAGASYEQYF.

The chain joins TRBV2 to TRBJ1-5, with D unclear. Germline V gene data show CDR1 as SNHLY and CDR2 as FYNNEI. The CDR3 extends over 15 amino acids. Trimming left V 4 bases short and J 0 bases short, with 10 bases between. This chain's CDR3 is CASSAPGYSNQPQHF. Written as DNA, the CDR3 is TGTGCCAGCAGTGCCCCGGGTTATAGCAATCAGCCCCAGCATTTT.

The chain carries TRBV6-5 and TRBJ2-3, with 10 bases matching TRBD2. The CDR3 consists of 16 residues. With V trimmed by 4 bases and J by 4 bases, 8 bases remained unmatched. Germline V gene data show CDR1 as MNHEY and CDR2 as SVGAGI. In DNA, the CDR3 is TGTGCCAGCAGTTTAAGCGAGCGGGGGGGCCCAGATACGCAGTATTTT. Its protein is CASSLSERGGPDTQYF.

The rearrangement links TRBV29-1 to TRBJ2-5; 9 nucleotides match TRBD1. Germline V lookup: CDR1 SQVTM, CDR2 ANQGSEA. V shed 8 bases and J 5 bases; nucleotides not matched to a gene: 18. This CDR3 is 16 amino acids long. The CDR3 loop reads CSLRLGTGPLGETQYF. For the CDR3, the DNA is TGCAGCCTCCGCCTCGGGACAGGGCCTCTTGGGGAGACCCAGTACTTC. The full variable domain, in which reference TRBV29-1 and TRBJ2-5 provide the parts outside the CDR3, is SAVISQKPSRDICQRGTSLTIQCQVDSQVTMMFWYRQQPGQSLTLIATANQGSEATYESGFVIDKFPISRPNLTFSTLTVSNMSPEDSSIYLCSLRLGTGPLGETQYFGPGTRLLVL.

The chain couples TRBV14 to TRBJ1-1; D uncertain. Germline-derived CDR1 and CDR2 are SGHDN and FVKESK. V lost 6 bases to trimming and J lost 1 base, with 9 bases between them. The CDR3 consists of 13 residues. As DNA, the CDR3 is TGTGCCAGCAGTTATACAGAGAACACTGAAGCTTTCTTT. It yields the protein CASSYTENTEAFF. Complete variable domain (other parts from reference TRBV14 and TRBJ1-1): EAGVTQFPSHSVIEKGQTVTLRCDPISGHDNLYWYRRVMGKEIKFLLHFVKESKQDESGMPNNRFLAERTGGTYSTLKVQPAELEDSGVYFCASSYTENTEAFFGQGTRLTVV.

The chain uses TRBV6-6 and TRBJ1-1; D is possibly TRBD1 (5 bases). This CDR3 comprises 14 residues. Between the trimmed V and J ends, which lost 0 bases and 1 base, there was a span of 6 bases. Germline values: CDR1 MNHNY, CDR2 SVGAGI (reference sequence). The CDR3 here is CASSYSGGNTEAFF. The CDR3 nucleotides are TGTGCCAGCAGTTACTCGGGGGGGAACACTGAAGCTTTCTTT.

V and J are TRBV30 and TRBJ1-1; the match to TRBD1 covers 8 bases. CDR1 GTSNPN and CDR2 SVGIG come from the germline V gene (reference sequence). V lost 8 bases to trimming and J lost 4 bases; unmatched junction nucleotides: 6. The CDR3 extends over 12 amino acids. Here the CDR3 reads CAGQGGTTEAFF. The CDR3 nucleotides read TGTGCCGGACAGGGAGGTACCACTGAAGCTTTCTTT.

The CDR3 region is CASSGTGMGQPQHF. As DNA, the CDR3 is TGTGCCAGTAGCGGGACAGGGATGGGTCAGCCCCAGCATTTT. The chain couples TRBV19 to TRBJ1-5, with 9 bases identical to TRBD1. Germline V gene sequence: CDR1 LNHDA, CDR2 SQIVND (reference sequence). This CDR3 comprises 14 residues. V trimming: 6 bases; J trimming: 6 bases; junction bases outside the gene matches: 6.

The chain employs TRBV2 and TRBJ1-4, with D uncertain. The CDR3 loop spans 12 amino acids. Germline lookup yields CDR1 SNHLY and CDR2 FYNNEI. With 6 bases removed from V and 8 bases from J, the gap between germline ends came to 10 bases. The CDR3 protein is CASSAQREKLFF. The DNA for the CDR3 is TGTGCCAGCAGCGCTCAGAGGGAAAAACTGTTTTTT.